The 20 T cell receptor beta chains listed next were all sequenced from one sample in a study of blood T cells in healthy people across ages (dated by TCRdb to the mid-2010s). Library method: 5' RACE. This sample was sequenced with an Illumina HiSeq 2500. A second PCR of about 7 to 12 cycles was run with a J-beta primer mix and a sample-barcoded 5' primer. Through fastp at Q25 and MiXCR, TCRdb rebuilt clones from the public reads, retaining in-frame beta chains. Entries that share a CDR3 protein sequence are merged under the most common genes and DNA. The sample profile shows approximately 700,000 distinct CDR3 sequences; 32% of them were found once. The ten top clones hold 15% to 17% of the sample. The material sequenced was blood. The receptors originated from a woman of 80 years or more in good health. Donor details come from another sample of the same person, matched by shared clones.

This clonotype was observed at least ten times. The chain recombines TRBV9 with TRBJ2-1; tentatively, D is TRBD2 (7 bases). V lost 0 bases and J 10 bases, leaving 14 bases between the germline ends. The length of the CDR3 is 14 residues. In germline, CDR1 is SGDLS, CDR2 YYNGEE. Here the CDR3 reads CASSVEGGALEQFF. In DNA, the CDR3 is TGTGCCAGCAGCGTAGAAGGGGGGGCCCTCGAGCAGTTCTTC.

This clonotype was observed many times. The genes are TRBV28 and TRBJ1-5; no clear D. Germline CDR1 MDHEN, CDR2 SYDVKM. This CDR3 spans 13 amino acids. The ends were cut back, 5 bases at V and 7 bases at J, with 12 bases in the middle. In nucleotides, the CDR3 is TGTGCCAGCAGTGACCGCCCCTTACAGCCCCAGCATTTT. Translation gives CASSDRPLQPQHF.

A single count supports this clonotype. The J gene is TRBJ2-7, the V gene TRBV4-3; 7 bases line up with TRBD1. V lost 4 bases and J lost 2; bases outside the gene matches: 8. Germline assignment: CDR1 LGHNA and CDR2 YSLEER. The CDR3 spans 15 residues. CDR3 sequence: CASSLRDSAAYEQYF. Written as DNA, the CDR3 is TGCGCCAGCAGCCTCCGGGACAGCGCGGCCTACGAGCAGTACTTC.

This clonotype was observed many times. This sequence joins TRBV5-1 and TRBJ2-3; 9 bases are shared with TRBD1. The CDR3 loop spans 17 amino acids. Germline V gene lookup returns CDR1 SGHRS and CDR2 YFSETQ. The junction had 10 bases not matched to a gene; V was cut back by 4 bases and J by 1 base. CDR3 in amino acids: CASSPTLRDRGTDTQYF. CDR3 coding DNA: TGCGCCAGCAGCCCAACTTTACGGGACAGGGGCACAGATACGCAGTATTTT.

This clonotype was seen only a few times. This sequence joins TRBV15 and TRBJ2-5; D perhaps matches TRBD1 (6 bases). The germline V and J ends were trimmed by 8 bases and 11 bases, with 21 bases remaining between them. The CDR3 has 13 amino acids. The germline V gene encodes CDR1 LNHNV and CDR2 YYDKDF (reference sequence). The chain's CDR3 is CATREGVYNEQYF. For the CDR3, the DNA is TGTGCCACCCGAGAGGGGGTATACAATGAGCAGTACTTC.

The rearrangement uses TRBV2 and TRBJ1-1, with D possibly matching TRBD1 (5 bases). Between the trimmed V and J ends, which lost 1 base and 11 bases, there was a span of 17 bases. Germline CDR1 reads SNHLY; CDR2 reads FYNNEI. CDR3 size: 14 residues. The CDR3 loop is CASSEVVVGLRAFF. The CDR3 DNA follows: TGTGCCAGCAGTGAAGTAGTGGTGGGACTACGGGCTTTCTTT.

With respect to this clonotype: Being one base from a much bigger clone, this may be a read error. The genes are TRBV7-9 and TRBJ2-1; no clear D gene. Germline V gives CDR1 SEHNR, CDR2 FQNEAQ (reference sequence). CDR3 size: 16 residues. The CDR3 coding sequence is TGTGCCAGCGGCTTATCCACGATGAGCTCCTACAATGAGCAGTTCTTC. Protein product: CASGLSTMSSYNEQFF.

In this sample, this clonotype turned up a few times. V gene TRBV20-1 combines with J gene TRBJ2-5, with 10 bases that match TRBD2. The J call is in doubt because the DNA end fits TRBJ2-7 better. This CDR3 has 14 residues. Germline V lookup: CDR1 DFQATT, CDR2 SNEGSKA (reference sequence). The CDR3 DNA is TGCAGTGGAGAGCGGGAGGGCCGCTCAGGCGAGCAGTACTTC. Its protein product is CSGEREGRSGEQYF.

This clonotype was found a few times. A much bigger clone sits one base away, suggesting this may be a read error. In DNA, the CDR3 is TGTGCCAGCAAACTAGCGGGGGCCACCTACAATGAGCAGTACTTC. Encoded protein: CASKLAGATYNEQYF. The chain couples TRBV28 to TRBJ2-7; 11 bases fit TRBD2. Germline V CDR1 and CDR2: MDHEN, SYDVKM. V lost 7 bases and J lost 7; bases outside the gene matches: 12. There are 15 residues in the CDR3.

The genes are TRBV7-9 and TRBJ1-6; D remains unclear. CDR3 length: 15 residues. Germline V CDR1 and CDR2: SEHNR, FQNEAQ (reference sequence). Trimming removed 4 bases at V and 13 bases at J, with 20 bases between. The CDR3 DNA is TGTGCCAGCAGCTCCCATCGGGCAGTTCCGTCGCCCCTCCACTTT. It encodes CASSSHRAVPSPLHF.

This clonotype came up many times. CDR3 sequence reads: CASSLDRSYGYTF. Here the CDR3 DNA reads TGCGCCAGCAGCTTGGACAGGTCTTATGGCTACACCTTC. The gene calls are TRBV5-1 and TRBJ1-2, with a possible D match to TRBD1 (5 bases). The CDR3 spans 13 residues. The V end was cut by 0 bases, the J end by 5 bases, with 8 bases between. The germline V gene encodes CDR1 SGHRS and CDR2 YFSETQ.

This chain joins TRBV28 and TRBJ1-6; 9 bases match TRBD1. Germline assignment: CDR1 MDHEN and CDR2 SYDVKM. V trimming: 7 bases; J trimming: 10 bases; junction bases outside the gene matches: 11. This CDR3 is built from 15 residues. In DNA form, the CDR3 reads TGTGCCAGCACCTCTCGGGACAGGGCCCGGTCACCCCTCCACTTT. This gives the protein CASTSRDRARSPLHF. The full variable domain, in which reference TRBV28 and TRBJ1-6 provide the parts outside the CDR3, is DVKVTQSSRYLVKRTGEKVFLECVQDMDHENMFWYRQDPGLGLRLIYFSYDVKMKEKGDIPEGYSVSREKKERFSLILESASTNQTSMYLCASTSRDRARSPLHFGNGTRLTVT.

The genes are TRBV29-1 and TRBJ2-1, with 9 bases identical to TRBD2. The V gene's germline CDR1 is SQVTM and CDR2 ANQGSEA. The CDR3 sequence is 14 residues long. J gave up 10 bases and V 1 base, and 8 bases lay outside the gene matches. The CDR3 nucleotides read TGCAGCGTTGAAGGTCCAGCGGGAGGACACGAGCAGTTCTTC. It translates to CSVEGPAGGHEQFF.

A remark on this clonotype: This could be a read error, since a much larger clone is one nucleotide away. In DNA form, the CDR3 reads TGCAGCGTTGACCGTGGATACGGTACGAACACTGAAGCTTTCTTT. It encodes CSVDRGYGTNTEAFF. V usage is TRBV29-1 and J usage is TRBJ1-1, with unresolved D. This CDR3 spans 15 amino acids. Trimming pared 3 bases from V and 1 base from J, leaving 15 bases between. CDR1 is SQVTM and CDR2 is ANQGSEA in the germline V gene. Full variable domain (rest looked up from reference TRBV29-1 and TRBJ1-1): SAVISQKPSRDICQRGTSLTIQCQVDSQVTMMFWYRQQPGQSLTLIATANQGSEATYESGFVIDKFPISRPNLTFSTLTVSNMSPEDSSIYLCSVDRGYGTNTEAFFGQGTRLTVV.

The chain joins TRBV9 to TRBJ1-4; 8 positions agree with TRBD1. Trimming cost V 0 bases and J 3 bases; bases outside gene matches: 16. Germline assignment: CDR1 SGDLS and CDR2 YYNGEE. The CDR3 extends over 20 amino acids. The CDR3 spells CASSVGIGQGDIWANEKLFF. In DNA, the CDR3 is TGTGCCAGCAGCGTAGGCATCGGACAGGGTGATATATGGGCTAATGAAAAACTGTTTTTT. The whole variable domain, remainder taken from reference TRBV9 and TRBJ1-4, is DSGVTQTPKHLITATGQRVTLRCSPRSGDLSVYWYQQSLDQGLQFLIQYYNGEERAKGNILERFSAQQFPDLHSELNLSSLELGDSALYFCASSVGIGQGDIWANEKLFFGSGTQLSVL.

This clonotype has a count of ten or more. The chain uses TRBV5-1 and TRBJ1-4; D is uncertain. This CDR3 comprises 13 residues. With 6 bases removed from V and 2 bases from J, the gap between germline ends came to 8 bases. Per the germline V gene, CDR1 is SGHRS and CDR2 is YFSETQ. The CDR3 DNA sequence: TGCGCCAGCAAGGACGGGACTAATGAAAAACTGTTTTTT. This translates into CASKDGTNEKLFF.

The chain has TRBV20-1 and TRBJ2-5; a possible D gene is TRBD2 (5 bases). Germline loops: CDR1 DFQATT, CDR2 SNEGSKA (reference sequence). The CDR3 covers 12 residues. The germline V and J ends were trimmed by 6 bases and 5 bases, with 13 bases remaining between them. CDR3 loop: CSASAWEETQYF. CDR3 DNA: TGCAGTGCCTCAGCCTGGGAGGAGACCCAGTACTTC.

This clonotype was seen ten or more times. The chain couples TRBV20-1 to TRBJ1-2, with D unclear. The CDR3 has 10 residues. Germline CDR1 is DFQATT and CDR2 is SNEGSKA (reference sequence). With 5 bases removed from V and 3 bases from J, the gap between germline ends came to 4 bases. CDR3 loop: CSAEYYGYTF. As DNA, the CDR3 is TGCAGTGCTGAATACTATGGCTACACCTTC.

This rearrangement joins TRBV27 to TRBJ2-5; D is possibly TRBD2 (6 bases). This CDR3 region has 14 residues. V lost 6 bases, J lost 11 bases, and 22 bases lay in between. Germline CDR1 and CDR2: MNHEY and SMNVEV (reference sequence). The CDR3 nucleotides are TGTGCCAGCAGCCCCACGGCGGGGAGCGGTGAGCAGTACTTC. It codes for CASSPTAGSGEQYF.

This clonotype has a count of ten or more. J is TRBJ1-2 and V is TRBV15; D is perhaps TRBD1 (5 bases). Germline lookup yields CDR1 LNHNV and CDR2 YYDKDF (reference sequence). The CDR3 has 12 residues. The V end lost 5 bases, the J end lost 9 bases, and 13 bases lay between the germline ends. Written as DNA, the CDR3 is TGTGCCACCAGCGAAACAGGTCCACGCTACACCTTC. Translation gives CATSETGPRYTF.